This TCR beta chain was obtained from a study of shared clonotypes between healthy human individuals. Study-level information: Donors had three CD4 naive, three CD4 memory, two CD8 naive and one CD8 memory plate apiece.

The V and J ends lost 4 bases and 6 bases, in that order; junction bases with no gene match: 9. The germline CDR1 and CDR2 sequences are SGHKS and YYEKEE (reference sequence). The CDR3 totals 14 residues. This table comes from immunoSEQ multiplex PCR, and its TCRdb copy is limited to in-frame clones, with some not included. Among about 380,000 clones, approximately 97% were seen once, and the ten largest hold around 0.32%. Concerning this clone itself: Its antigen is currently unknown.

Study-wide results and caveats: Naive CD4 clonotypes were shared across a handful of donors at 4% to 5%.

The sequenced sample consisted of memory CD8+ T cells sorted from blood. Indicated subset: CD45RO+ cells pooled with CCR7-negative TemRA cells. This chain links TRBV5-5 with TRBJ2-7, with TRBD1 matching 8 bases. The sequence came from a young man in good health. Written as DNA, the CDR3 is TGTGCCAGCAGCCCTAGGGCAGGGGGCCCCGAGCAGTACTTC. Translated, it gives CASSPRAGGPEQYF.